The T cell receptor (beta chain) described here comes from a study of PD-1 blockade in classical Hodgkin lymphoma. Study at large: A 3 mg/kg intravenous dose of nivolumab was received by patients every 2 weeks.

Each and every patient relapsed after autologous stem cell transplantation, and patients got differing brentuximab vedotin exposure. Clones were sequenced by immunoSEQ multiplex PCR, and TCRdb holds only the in-frame ones, with some missing. This sample has tens of thousands of clones, with 70% to 80% found just once. V shed 3 bases and J shed 10 bases, with 13 bases lying between them. The germline CDR1 and CDR2 sequences are WNHNN and SYGVQD (reference sequence). The CDR3 extends over 13 amino acids. In regard to this clone: The antigen remains undetermined.

Whole-study results and caveats: Before treatment, TCR diversity in newly diagnosed patients was reportedly lower than in healthy donors. Nothing has yet pinned down what causes the repertoire differences, possibly disease activity or prior therapy. By C4D1, diversity of CD4+ TCRs had risen significantly, whereas that of CD8+ TCRs had not.

J is TRBJ2-1 and V is TRBV10-1; perhaps TRBD2 as D (5 bases). The clonotype was recovered from a human donor with classical Hodgkin lymphoma. The input for sequencing was peripheral blood mononuclear cells (PBMCs), taken before the second cycle of nivolumab. CDR3 in DNA: TGCGCCAGCAGTGATTCTCCCGAGCGGGAGCAGTTCTTC. Amino acid sequence: CASSDSPEREQFF.